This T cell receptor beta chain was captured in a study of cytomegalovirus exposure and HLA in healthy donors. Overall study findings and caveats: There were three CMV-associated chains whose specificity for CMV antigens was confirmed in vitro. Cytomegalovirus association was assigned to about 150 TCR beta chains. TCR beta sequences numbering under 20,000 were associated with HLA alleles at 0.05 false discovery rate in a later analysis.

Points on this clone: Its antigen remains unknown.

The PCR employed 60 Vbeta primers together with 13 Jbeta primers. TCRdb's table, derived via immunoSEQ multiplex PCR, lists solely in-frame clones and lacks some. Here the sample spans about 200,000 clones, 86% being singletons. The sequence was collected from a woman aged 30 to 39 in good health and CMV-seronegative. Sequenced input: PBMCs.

The CDR3 bases are TGTGCCAGCAGTCGGGACAGACGGGGCTACACCTTC. Translated: CASSRDRRGYTF. V usage is TRBV7-2 and J usage is TRBJ1-2, with 7 bases matching TRBD1. Germline assignment: CDR1 SGHTA and CDR2 FQGNSA. V was clipped by 6 bases and J by 8 bases; unmatched bases: 6. This CDR3 is 12 amino acids long.